The 7 T cell receptor beta chains presented below share a single source sample, sequenced in a study of T cells in Graves' hyperthyroidism and ophthalmopathy. The CDR3 regions of TCR beta were amplified from RNA transcripts. RT-PCR in the first round (using the HTBI primer set) targeted the TCR CDR3. From the multiplex PCR reads, TCRdb called clonotypes with MiXCR, one entry per CDR3 protein. Altogether under 300,000 distinct CDR3 sequences are present, 20% to 30% being singletons, with the ten largest covering around 28%. Sequencing used blood. The receptors were sampled from a middle-aged man with Graves' hyperthyroidism that later progressed to Graves' ophthalmopathy.

This clonotype was seen at least ten times. This rearrangement joins TRBV7-8 to TRBJ2-6, with 13 bases identical to TRBD2. V trimming: 1 base; J trimming: 12 bases; junction bases outside the gene matches: 6. The CDR3 loop spans 16 amino acids. The germline V gene has CDR1 SGHVS and CDR2 FQNEAQ. Here the CDR3 DNA reads TGTGCCAGCAGCTTAGGGACTAGCGGGAGCCTAGGCGTCCTGACTTTC. Its protein is CASSLGTSGSLGVLTF.

This clonotype was recorded a few times. The rearrangement links TRBV12-3 or TRBV12-4 to TRBJ1-2, with a possible D match to TRBD1 (5 bases). CDR3 length equals 12 residues. V lost 3 bases to trimming and J lost 8 bases, with 10 bases between them. The CDR3 loop reads CASSFSGRGYTF. CDR3 bases: TGTGCCAGCAGTTTTTCAGGGCGCGGCTACACCTTC.

Ten or more counts support this clonotype. The chain carries TRBV6-1 and TRBJ1-6, with a possible D match to TRBD1 (5 bases). This CDR3 is 15 amino acids long. CDR1 is MNHNS and CDR2 is SASEGT in the germline V gene. V dropped 5 bases and J dropped 8 bases, with 16 bases sitting between them. The chain's CDR3 is CASSKRQLLDSPLHF. CDR3 coding DNA: TGTGCCAGCAGTAAGAGACAGCTTCTGGATTCACCCCTCCACTTT.

This clonotype was recorded at least ten times. The V gene is TRBV7-8, the J gene TRBJ2-2; maybe TRBD2 (6 bases). Per the germline V gene, CDR1 is SGHVS and CDR2 is FQNEAQ. The CDR3 loop spans 16 amino acids. Between the trimmed V and J ends, which lost 5 bases and 4 bases, there was a span of 17 bases. The CDR3 nucleotides read TGTGCCAGCAGCCCAGTCGGGGCGCGGGGCACCGGGGAGCTGTTTTTT. Its translation: CASSPVGARGTGELFF. Full variable domain (rest looked up from reference TRBV7-8 and TRBJ2-2): GAGVSQSPRYKVAKRGQDVALRCDPISGHVSLFWYQQALGQGPEFLTYFQNEAQLDKSGLPSDRFFAERPEGSVSTLKIQRTQQEDSAVYLCASSPVGARGTGELFFGEGSRLTVL.

This clonotype was observed at least ten times. The V and J genes are TRBV6-5 and TRBJ2-4; maybe TRBD1 (6 bases). Germline-derived CDR1 and CDR2 are MNHEY and SVGAGI. The CDR3 spans 14 residues. V gave up 4 bases and J gave up 4 bases, with 11 bases separating them. CDR3 in amino acids: CASSFRDTKNIQYF. CDR3 coding DNA: TGTGCCAGCAGTTTCCGGGACACTAAAAACATTCAGTACTTC.

The sample holds many counts of this clonotype. The chain uses TRBV12-3 or TRBV12-4 and TRBJ2-6; 7 bases fit TRBD1. V shed 3 bases and J 5 bases; nucleotides not matched to a gene: 10. This CDR3 region has 17 residues. CDR3 nucleotide sequence: TGTGCCAGCAGTTTCGGGTCCAGGGACAGATGGGCCAACGTCCTGACTTTC. This sequence encodes CASSFGSRDRWANVLTF.

This clonotype was observed many times. This chain connects TRBV20-1 to TRBJ1-2, with a tentative D call TRBD1 (5 bases). This CDR3 is 13 amino acids long. The germline V gene has CDR1 DFQATT and CDR2 SNEGSKA (reference sequence). Trimming took 6 bases from V and 5 from J, leaving 16 bases between them. This CDR3 reads CSAQVGGGYGYTF. Here the CDR3 DNA reads TGCAGTGCCCAGGTCGGGGGTGGGTATGGCTACACCTTC.